The clone carrying this T cell receptor beta chain appeared many times. Treatment indicated: PENTA 11 planned treatment interruption arm or continuous ART arm. This sample stems from a study of HIV-infected children after antiretroviral therapy interruption. RNA-based 3' RACE libraries used unique molecular identifiers. TCRdb called the 3' RACE reads again in MiXCR, with one record for every CDR3 protein. The data hold about 89,000 distinct CDR3 sequences, with about 7% observed a single time. The CDR3 is made up of 13 amino acids. V was trimmed by 5 bases and J by 4 bases, leaving 9 bases between them. Germline V gene sequence: CDR1 SGHAT, CDR2 FQDESV (reference sequence).

The TCR was taken from a pool of human donors with HIV. The sample consisted of CD45RA+ CD4+ T cells from PBMCs, pooled from several time points, taken from a donor given antiretroviral therapy, either interrupted or continuous. Subset in this sample: naive CD4+ CD45RA+ CD45RO- T cells. This chain connects TRBV11-1 to TRBJ2-1, with D perhaps TRBD2 (6 bases). The chain's CDR3 is CASSHGGYNEQFF. CDR3 nucleotides: TGTGCCAGCAGCCATGGGGGGTACAATGAGCAGTTCTTC.